Sequencing of this T cell receptor beta chain was carried out in a study of cytomegalovirus exposure and HLA in healthy donors. This clone was counted a few times. Researchers ran the PCR with 60 Vbeta and 13 Jbeta primers. The protocol was immunoSEQ multiplex PCR, while the TCRdb copy is restricted to in-frame clones and leaves out a portion. The data contain 150,000 to 200,000 clones, 77% of them singletons. The V gene's germline CDR1 is MDHEN and CDR2 SYDVKM. The CDR3 runs 11 residues. The V end lost 6 bases, the J end lost 13 bases, and 13 bases lay between the germline ends. Sequences were obtained from PBMCs. This clonotype was sampled from a woman in her 30s in good health and CMV-seronegative. J is TRBJ2-1 and V is TRBV28; D might be TRBD1 (6 bases). CDR3 nucleotide sequence: TGTGCCAGCAGCCGCGGACAGCCTCAGTTCTTC. As protein: CASSRGQPQFF.